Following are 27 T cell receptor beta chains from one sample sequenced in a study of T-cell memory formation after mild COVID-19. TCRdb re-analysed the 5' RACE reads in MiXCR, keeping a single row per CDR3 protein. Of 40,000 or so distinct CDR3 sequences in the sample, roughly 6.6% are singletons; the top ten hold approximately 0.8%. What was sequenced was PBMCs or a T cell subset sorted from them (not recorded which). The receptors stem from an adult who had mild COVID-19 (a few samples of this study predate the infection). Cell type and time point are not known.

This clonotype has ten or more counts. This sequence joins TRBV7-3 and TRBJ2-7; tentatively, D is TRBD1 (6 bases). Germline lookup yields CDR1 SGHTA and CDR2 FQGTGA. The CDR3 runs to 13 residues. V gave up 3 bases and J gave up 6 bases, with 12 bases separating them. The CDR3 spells CASSLYRDTEQYF. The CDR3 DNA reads TGTGCCAGCAGCTTGTACCGGGACACCGAGCAGTACTTC. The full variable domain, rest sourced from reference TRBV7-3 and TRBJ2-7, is GAGVSQTPSNKVTEKGKYVELRCDPISGHTALYWYRQSLGQGPEFLIYFQGTGAADDSGLPNDRFFAVRPEGSVSTLKIQRTERGDSAVYLCASSLYRDTEQYFGPGTRLTVT.

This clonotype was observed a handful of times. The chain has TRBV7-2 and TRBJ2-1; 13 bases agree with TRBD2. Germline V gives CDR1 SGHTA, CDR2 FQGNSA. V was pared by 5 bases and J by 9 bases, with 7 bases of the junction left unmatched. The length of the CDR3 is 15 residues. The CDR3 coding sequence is TGTGCCAGCAGCCAACTAGCGGGAGGGCCGGGTGAGCAGTTCTTC. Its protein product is CASSQLAGGPGEQFF.

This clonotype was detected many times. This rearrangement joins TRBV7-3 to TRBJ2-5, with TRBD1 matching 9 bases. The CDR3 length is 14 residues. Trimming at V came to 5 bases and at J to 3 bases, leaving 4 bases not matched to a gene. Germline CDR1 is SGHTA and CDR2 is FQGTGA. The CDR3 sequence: CASSQQGAEETQYF. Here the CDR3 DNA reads TGTGCCAGCAGCCAACAGGGGGCTGAAGAGACCCAGTACTTC.

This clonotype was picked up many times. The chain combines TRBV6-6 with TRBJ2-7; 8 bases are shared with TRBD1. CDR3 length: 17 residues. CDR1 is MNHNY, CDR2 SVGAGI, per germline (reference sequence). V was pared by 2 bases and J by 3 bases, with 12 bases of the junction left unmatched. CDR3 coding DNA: TGTGCCAGCAGTTACACCCCTACTCCAACAGGGGGCTACGAGCAGTACTTC. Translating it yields CASSYTPTPTGGYEQYF.

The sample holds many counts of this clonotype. CDR3 sequence reads: CASSDGTGTYNEQFF. In DNA form, the CDR3 reads TGTGCCAGCAGTGACGGGACAGGGACTTACAATGAGCAGTTCTTC. The V gene is TRBV6-1, the J gene TRBJ2-1; 9 positions match TRBD1. This CDR3 is built from 15 residues. Trimming took 3 bases from V and 4 from J; bases not matched to a gene: 4. The germline V gene encodes CDR1 MNHNS and CDR2 SASEGT.

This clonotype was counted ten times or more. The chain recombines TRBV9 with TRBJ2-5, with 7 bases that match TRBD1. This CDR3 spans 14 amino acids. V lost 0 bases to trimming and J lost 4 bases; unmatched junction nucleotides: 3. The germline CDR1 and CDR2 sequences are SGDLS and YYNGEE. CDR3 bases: TGTGCCAGCAGCGTAGATCCAGGGGGAGAGACCCAGTACTTC. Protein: CASSVDPGGETQYF.

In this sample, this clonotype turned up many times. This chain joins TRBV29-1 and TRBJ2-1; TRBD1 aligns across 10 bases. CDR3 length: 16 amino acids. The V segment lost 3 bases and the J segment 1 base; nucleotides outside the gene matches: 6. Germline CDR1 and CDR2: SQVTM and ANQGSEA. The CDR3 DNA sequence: TGCAGCGTTGACTCAGTGGGACAGGGGTCCTACAATGAGCAGTTCTTC. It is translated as CSVDSVGQGSYNEQFF.

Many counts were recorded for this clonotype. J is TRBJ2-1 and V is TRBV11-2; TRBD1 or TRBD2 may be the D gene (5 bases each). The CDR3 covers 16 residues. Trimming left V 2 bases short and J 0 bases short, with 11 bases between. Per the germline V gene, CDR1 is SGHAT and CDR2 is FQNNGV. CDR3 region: CASSLRGDSSYNEQFF. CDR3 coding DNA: TGTGCCAGCAGCTTAAGAGGGGATAGCTCCTACAATGAGCAGTTCTTC.

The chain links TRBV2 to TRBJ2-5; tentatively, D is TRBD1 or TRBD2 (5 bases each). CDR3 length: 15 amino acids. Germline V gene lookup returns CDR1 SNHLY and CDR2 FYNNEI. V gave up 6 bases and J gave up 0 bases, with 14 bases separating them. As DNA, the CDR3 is TGTGCCAGCAGCAGGGAGAACGGGTACCAAGAGACCCAGTACTTC. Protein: CASSRENGYQETQYF.

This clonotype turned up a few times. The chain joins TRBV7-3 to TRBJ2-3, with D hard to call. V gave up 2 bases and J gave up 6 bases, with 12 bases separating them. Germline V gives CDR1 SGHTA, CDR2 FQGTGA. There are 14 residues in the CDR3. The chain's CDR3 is CASSLLSVRDTQYF. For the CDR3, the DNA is TGTGCCAGCAGCTTATTATCTGTGAGGGATACGCAGTATTTT. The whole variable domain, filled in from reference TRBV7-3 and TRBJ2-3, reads GAGVSQTPSNKVTEKGKYVELRCDPISGHTALYWYRQSLGQGPEFLIYFQGTGAADDSGLPNDRFFAVRPEGSVSTLKIQRTERGDSAVYLCASSLLSVRDTQYFGPGTRLTVL.

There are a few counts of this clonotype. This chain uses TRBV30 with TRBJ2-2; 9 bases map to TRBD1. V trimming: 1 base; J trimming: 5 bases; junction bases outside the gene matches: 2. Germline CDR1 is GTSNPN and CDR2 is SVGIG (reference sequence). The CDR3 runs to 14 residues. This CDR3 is CAWSEQGATGELFF. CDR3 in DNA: TGTGCCTGGAGTGAACAGGGGGCGACCGGGGAGCTGTTTTTT.

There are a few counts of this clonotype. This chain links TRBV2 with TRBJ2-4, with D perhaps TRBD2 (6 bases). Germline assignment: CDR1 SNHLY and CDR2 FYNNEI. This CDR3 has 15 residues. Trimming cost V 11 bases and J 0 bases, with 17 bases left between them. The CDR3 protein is CAVQPGLGAKNIQYF. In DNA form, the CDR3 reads TGTGCCGTACAACCGGGACTTGGAGCCAAAAACATTCAGTACTTC. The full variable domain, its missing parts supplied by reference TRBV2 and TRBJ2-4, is EPEVTQTPSHQVTQMGQEVILRCVPISNHLYFYWYRQILGQKVEFLVSFYNNEISEKSEIFDDQFSVERPDGSNFTLKIRSTKLEDSAMYFCAVQPGLGAKNIQYFGAGTRLSVL.

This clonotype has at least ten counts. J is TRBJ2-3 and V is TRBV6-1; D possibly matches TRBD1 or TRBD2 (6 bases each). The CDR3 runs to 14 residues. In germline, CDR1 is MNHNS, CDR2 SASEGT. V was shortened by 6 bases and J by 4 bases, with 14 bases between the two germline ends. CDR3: CASRSRGVSDTQYF. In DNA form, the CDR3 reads TGTGCCAGCAGATCGAGGGGGGTGTCAGATACGCAGTATTTT.

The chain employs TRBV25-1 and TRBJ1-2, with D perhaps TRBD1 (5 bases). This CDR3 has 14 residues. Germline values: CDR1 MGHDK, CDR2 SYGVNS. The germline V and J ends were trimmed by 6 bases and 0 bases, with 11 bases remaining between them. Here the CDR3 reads CASRDSASNYGYTF. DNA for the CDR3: TGTGCCAGCAGAGACAGTGCCTCTAACTATGGCTACACCTTC.

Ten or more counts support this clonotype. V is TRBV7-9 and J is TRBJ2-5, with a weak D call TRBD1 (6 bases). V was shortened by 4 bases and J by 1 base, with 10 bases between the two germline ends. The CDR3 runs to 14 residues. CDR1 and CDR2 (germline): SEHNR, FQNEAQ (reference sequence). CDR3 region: CASSSAGAQETQYF. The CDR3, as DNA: TGTGCCAGCAGCTCAGCAGGGGCCCAAGAGACCCAGTACTTC. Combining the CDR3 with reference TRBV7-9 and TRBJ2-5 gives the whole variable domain DTGVSQNPRHKITKRGQNVTFRCDPISEHNRLYWYRQTLGQGPEFLTYFQNEAQLEKSRLLSDRFSAERPKGSFSTLEIQRTEQGDSAMYLCASSSAGAQETQYFGPGTRLLVL.

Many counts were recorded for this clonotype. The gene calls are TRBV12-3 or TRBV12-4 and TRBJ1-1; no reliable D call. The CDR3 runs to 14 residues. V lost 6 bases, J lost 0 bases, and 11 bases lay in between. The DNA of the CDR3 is TGTGCCAGCAGCCTAGACCACATGAACACTGAAGCTTTCTTT. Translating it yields CASSLDHMNTEAFF.

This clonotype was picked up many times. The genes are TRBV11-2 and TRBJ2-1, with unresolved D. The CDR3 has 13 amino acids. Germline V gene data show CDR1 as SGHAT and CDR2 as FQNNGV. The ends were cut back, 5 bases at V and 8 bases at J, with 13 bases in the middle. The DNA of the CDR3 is TGTGCCAGCAGCGTGGAGCCTATGGATGAGCAGTTCTTC. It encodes CASSVEPMDEQFF.

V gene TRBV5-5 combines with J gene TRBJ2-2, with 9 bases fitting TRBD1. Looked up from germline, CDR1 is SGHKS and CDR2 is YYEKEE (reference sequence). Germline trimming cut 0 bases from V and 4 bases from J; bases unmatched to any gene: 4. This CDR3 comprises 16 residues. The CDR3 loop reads CASSLGQGVGTGELFF. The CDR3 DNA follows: TGTGCCAGCAGCTTGGGACAGGGGGTCGGCACCGGGGAGCTGTTTTTT.

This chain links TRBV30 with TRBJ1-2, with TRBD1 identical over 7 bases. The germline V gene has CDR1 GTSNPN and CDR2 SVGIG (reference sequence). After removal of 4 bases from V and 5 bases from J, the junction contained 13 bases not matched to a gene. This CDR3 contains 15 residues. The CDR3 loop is CAWTAVEPGGYGYTF. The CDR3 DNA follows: TGTGCCTGGACCGCTGTAGAACCAGGGGGGTATGGCTACACCTTC.

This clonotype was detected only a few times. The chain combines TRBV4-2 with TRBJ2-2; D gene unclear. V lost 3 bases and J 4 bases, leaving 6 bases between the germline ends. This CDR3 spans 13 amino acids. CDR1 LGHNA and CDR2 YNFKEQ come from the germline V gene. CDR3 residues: CASSQRVTGELFF. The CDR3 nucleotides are TGTGCCAGCAGCCAGAGAGTCACCGGGGAGCTGTTTTTT.

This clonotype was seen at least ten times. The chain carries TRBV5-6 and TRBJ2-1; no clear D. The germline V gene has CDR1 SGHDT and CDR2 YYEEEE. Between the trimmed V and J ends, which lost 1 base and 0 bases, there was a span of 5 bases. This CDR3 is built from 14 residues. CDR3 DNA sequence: TGTGCCAGCAGCTTGCGCAGCTCCTACAATGAGCAGTTCTTC. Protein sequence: CASSLRSSYNEQFF. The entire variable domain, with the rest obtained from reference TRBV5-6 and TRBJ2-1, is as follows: DAGVTQSPTHLIKTRGQQVTLRCSPKSGHDTVSWYQQALGQGPQFIFQYYEEEERQRGNFPDRFSGHQFPNYSSELNVNALLLGDSALYLCASSLRSSYNEQFFGPGTRLTVL.

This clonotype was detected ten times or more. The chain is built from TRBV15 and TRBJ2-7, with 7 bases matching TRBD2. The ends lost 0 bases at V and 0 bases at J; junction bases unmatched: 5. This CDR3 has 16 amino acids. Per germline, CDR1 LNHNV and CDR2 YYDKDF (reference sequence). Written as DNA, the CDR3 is TGTGCCACCAGCAGAGATACTAGCGCAAGCTCCTACGAGCAGTACTTC. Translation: CATSRDTSASSYEQYF. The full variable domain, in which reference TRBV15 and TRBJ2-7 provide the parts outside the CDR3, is DAMVIQNPRYQVTQFGKPVTLSCSQTLNHNVMYWYQQKSSQAPKLLFHYYDKDFNNEADTPDNFQSRRPNTSFCFLDIRSPGLGDTAMYLCATSRDTSASSYEQYFGPGTRLTVT.

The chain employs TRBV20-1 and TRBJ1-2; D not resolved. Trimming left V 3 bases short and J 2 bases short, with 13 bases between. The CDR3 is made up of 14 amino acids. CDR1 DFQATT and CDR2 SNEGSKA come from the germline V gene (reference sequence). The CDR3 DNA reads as TGCAGTGCTAGTAGTGGGGTAGGGAACTATGGCTACACCTTC. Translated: CSASSGVGNYGYTF.

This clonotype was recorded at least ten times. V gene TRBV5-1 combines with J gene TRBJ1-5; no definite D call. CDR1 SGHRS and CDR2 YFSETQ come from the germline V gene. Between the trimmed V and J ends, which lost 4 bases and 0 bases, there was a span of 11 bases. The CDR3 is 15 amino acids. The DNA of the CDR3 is TGCGCCAGCAGCGCGGACGGATATAGCAATCAGCCCCAGCATTTT. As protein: CASSADGYSNQPQHF. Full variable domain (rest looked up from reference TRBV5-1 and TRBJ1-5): KAGVTQTPRYLIKTRGQQVTLSCSPISGHRSVSWYQQTPGQGLQFLFEYFSETQRNKGNFPGRFSGRQFSNSRSEMNVSTLELGDSALYLCASSADGYSNQPQHFGDGTRLSIL.

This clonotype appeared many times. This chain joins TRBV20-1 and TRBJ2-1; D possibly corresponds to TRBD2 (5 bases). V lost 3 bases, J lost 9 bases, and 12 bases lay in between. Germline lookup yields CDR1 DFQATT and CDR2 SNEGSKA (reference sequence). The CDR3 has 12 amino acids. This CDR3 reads CSASRLRGEQFF. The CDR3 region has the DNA TGCAGTGCTAGCCGCCTCCGGGGTGAGCAGTTCTTC.

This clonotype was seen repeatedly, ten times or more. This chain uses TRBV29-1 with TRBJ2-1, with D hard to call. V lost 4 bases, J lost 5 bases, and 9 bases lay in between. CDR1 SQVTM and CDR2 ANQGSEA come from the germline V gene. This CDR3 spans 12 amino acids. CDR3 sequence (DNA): TGCAGCGTTGTACGGGCAGACAATGAGCAGTTCTTC. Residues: CSVVRADNEQFF.

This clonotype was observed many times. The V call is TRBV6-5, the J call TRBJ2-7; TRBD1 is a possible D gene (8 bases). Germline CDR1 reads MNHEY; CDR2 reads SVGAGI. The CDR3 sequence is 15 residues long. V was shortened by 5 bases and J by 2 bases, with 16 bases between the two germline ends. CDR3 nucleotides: TGTGCCAGCAGTATCGGGGGGACAGGCCCCTACGAGCAGTACTTC. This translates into CASSIGGTGPYEQYF.